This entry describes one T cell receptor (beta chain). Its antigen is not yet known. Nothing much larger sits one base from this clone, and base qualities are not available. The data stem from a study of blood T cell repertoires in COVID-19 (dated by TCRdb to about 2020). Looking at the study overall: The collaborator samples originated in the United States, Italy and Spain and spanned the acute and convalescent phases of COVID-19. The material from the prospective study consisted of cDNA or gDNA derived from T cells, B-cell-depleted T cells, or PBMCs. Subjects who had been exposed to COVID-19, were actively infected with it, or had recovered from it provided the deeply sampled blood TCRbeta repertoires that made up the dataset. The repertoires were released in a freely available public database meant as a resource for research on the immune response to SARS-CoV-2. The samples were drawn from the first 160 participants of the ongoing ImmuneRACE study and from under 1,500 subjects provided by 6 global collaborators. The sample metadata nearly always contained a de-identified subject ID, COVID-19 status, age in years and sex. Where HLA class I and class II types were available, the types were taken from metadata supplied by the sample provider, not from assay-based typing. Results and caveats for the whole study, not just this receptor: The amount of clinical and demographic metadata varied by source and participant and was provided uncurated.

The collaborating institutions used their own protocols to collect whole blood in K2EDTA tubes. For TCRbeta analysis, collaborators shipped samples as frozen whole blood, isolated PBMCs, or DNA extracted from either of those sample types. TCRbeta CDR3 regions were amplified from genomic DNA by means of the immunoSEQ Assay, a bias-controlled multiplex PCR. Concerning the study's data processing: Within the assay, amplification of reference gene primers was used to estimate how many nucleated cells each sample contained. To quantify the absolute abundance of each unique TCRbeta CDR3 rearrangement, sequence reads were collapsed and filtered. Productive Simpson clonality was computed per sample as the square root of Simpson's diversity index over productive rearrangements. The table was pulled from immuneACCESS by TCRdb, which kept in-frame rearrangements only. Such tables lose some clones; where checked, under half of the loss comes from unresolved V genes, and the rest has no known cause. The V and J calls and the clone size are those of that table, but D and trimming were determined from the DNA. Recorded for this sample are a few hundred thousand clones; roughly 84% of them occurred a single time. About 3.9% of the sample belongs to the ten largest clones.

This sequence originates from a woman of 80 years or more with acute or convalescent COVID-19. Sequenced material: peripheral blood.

For the CDR3, the sequence is CASSKLAGGPDTQYF. The base sequence is TGTGCCAGCAGCAAACTAGCGGGGGGGCCAGATACGCAGTATTTT. The chain links TRBV7-3 with TRBJ2-3; TRBD2 lines up with 13 middle nucleotides. Including the terminal cysteine and phenylalanine, the CDR3 comprises 15 residues. The entry retains the CDR3 DNA only, 45 bases that are in frame from base 1. In the germline V gene, CDR1 corresponds to SGHTA and CDR2 to FQGTGA. V has 5 bases trimmed and J has 4 bases trimmed; junction bases matching no gene number 3.